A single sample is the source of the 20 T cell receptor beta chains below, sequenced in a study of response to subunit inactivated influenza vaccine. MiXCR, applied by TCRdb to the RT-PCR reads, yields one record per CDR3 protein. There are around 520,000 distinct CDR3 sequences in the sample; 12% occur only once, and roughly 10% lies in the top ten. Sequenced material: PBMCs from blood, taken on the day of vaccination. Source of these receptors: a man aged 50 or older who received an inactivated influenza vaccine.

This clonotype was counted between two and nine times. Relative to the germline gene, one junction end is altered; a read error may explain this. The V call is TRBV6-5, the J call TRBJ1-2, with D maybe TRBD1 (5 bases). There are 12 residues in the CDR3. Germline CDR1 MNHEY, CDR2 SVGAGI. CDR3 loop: CASHGHPLAWDF. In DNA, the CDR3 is TGTGCCAGCCATGGACACCCCCTGGCTTGGGACTTC.

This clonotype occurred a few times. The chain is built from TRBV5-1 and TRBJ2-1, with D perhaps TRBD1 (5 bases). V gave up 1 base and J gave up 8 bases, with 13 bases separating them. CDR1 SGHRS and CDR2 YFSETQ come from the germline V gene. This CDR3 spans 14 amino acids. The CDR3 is CASSLRIGADEQFF. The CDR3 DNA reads TGCGCCAGCAGCTTGAGGATTGGGGCCGATGAGCAGTTCTTC.

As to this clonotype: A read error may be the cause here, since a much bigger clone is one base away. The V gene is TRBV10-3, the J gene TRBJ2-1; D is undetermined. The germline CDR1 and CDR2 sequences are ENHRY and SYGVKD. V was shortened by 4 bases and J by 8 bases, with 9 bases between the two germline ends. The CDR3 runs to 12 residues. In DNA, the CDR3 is TGTGCCATCAGTGTTCAGGACCATGAGCAGTTCTTC. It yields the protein CAISVQDHEQFF.

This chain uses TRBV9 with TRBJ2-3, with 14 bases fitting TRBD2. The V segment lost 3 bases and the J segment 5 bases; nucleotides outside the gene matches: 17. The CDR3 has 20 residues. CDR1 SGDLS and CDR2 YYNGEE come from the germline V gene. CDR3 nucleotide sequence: TGTGCCAGCAGCGCGTGGGGGACTAGCGGGAGACGCCCACTAGGAGATACGCAGTATTTT. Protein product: CASSAWGTSGRRPLGDTQYF.

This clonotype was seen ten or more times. The CDR3 loop reads CASSPGRVNEQFF. The CDR3 DNA sequence: TGTGCCAGCAGCCCGGGGAGGGTAAATGAGCAGTTCTTC. The chain couples TRBV3-1 to TRBJ2-1; TRBD2 matches 7 bases. From germline, CDR1 is LGHDT and CDR2 YNNKEL (reference sequence). The CDR3 loop spans 13 amino acids. The junction had 4 bases not matched to a gene; V was cut back by 4 bases and J by 7 bases.

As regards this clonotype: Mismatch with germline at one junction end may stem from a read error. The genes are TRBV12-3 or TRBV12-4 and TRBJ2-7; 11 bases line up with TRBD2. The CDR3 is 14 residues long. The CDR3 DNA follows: TGTGCCAGCAGTATAGCGGGAGGGCCCCTCGAGCAGTACTTC. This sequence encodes CASSIAGGPLEQYF.

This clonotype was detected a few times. CDR3 sequence (DNA): TGTGCCAGCAGCCCCCCACCGGGACAGGGCCGCCTCGAGCAGTACTTC. Translation: CASSPPPGQGRLEQYF. The chain combines TRBV7-9 with TRBJ2-7; 9 bases map to TRBD1. CDR1 and CDR2 (germline): SEHNR, FQNEAQ (reference sequence). The CDR3 extends over 16 amino acids. The J segment lost 6 bases and the V segment lost 5 bases, leaving 14 bases of the junction unmatched.

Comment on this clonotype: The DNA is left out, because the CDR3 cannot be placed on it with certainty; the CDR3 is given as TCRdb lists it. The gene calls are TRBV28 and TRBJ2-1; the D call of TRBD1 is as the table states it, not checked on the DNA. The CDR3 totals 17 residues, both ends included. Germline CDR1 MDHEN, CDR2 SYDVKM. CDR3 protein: CASSSSGGAEVYNEQFF.

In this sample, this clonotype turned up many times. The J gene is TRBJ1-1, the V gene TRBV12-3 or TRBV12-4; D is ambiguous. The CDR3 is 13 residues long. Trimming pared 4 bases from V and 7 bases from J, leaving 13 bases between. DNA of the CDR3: TGTGCCAGCAGTTCGGATGGATTTGGTGAAGCTTTCTTT. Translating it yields CASSSDGFGEAFF.

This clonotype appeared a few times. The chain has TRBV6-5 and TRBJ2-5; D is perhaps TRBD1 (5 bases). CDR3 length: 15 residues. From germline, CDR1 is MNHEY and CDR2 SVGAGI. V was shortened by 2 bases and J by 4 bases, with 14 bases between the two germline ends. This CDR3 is CASSYKTGWVETQYF. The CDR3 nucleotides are TGTGCCAGCAGTTACAAAACAGGCTGGGTAGAGACCCAGTACTTC.

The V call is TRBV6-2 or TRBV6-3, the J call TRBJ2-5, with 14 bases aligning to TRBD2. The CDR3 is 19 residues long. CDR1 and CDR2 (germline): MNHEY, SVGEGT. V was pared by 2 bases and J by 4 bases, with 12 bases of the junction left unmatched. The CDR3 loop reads CASSYGRLAGGPSGETQYF. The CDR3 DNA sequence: TGTGCCAGCAGTTACGGAAGACTAGCGGGAGGGCCCTCGGGAGAGACCCAGTACTTC.

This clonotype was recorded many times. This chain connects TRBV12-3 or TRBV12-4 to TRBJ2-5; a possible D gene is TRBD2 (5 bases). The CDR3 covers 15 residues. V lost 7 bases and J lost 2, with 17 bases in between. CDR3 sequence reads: CASKSSRSGQETQYF. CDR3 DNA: TGTGCCAGCAAAAGTTCTCGCTCGGGGCAAGAGACCCAGTACTTC.

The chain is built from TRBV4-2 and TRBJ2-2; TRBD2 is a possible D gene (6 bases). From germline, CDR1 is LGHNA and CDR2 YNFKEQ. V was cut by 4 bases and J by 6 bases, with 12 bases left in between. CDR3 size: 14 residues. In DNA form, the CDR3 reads TGTGCCAGCAGCCCCGGACCGGGGGCCGGGGAGCTGTTTTTT. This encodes CASSPGPGAGELFF.

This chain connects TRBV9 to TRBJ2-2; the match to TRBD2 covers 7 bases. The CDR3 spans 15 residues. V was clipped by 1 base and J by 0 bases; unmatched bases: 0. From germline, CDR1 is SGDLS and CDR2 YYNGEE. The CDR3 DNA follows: TGTGCCAGCAGCGTAACTAGCGCGAACACCGGGGAGCTGTTTTTT. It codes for CASSVTSANTGELFF.

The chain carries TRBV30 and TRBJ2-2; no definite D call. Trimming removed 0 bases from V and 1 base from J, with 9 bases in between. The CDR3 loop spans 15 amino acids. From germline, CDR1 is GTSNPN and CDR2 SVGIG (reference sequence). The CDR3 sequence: CAWSVLPRNTGELFF. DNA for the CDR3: TGTGCCTGGAGTGTACTTCCCAGGAACACCGGGGAGCTGTTTTTT.

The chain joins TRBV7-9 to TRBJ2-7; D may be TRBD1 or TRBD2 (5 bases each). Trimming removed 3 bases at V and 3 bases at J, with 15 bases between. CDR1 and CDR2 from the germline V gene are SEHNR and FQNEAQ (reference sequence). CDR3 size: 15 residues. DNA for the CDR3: TGTGCCAGCAGCTTGACGCCGGGACGAAGCTACGAGCAGTACTTC. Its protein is CASSLTPGRSYEQYF.

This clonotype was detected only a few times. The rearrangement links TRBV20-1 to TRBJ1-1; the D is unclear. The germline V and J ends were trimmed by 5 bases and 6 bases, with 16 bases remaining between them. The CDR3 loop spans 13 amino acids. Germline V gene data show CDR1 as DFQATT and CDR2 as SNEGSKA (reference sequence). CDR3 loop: CSAHWPGLAEAFF. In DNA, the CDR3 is TGCAGTGCTCATTGGCCGGGTCTGGCTGAAGCTTTCTTT.

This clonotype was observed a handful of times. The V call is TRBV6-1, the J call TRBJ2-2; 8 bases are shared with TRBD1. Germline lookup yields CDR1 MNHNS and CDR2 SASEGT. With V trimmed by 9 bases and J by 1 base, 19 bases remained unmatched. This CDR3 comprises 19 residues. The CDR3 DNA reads TGTGCCAGTAATTGGCCGGGACAGGTGAATCCGGGGAACACCGGGGAGCTGTTTTTT. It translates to CASNWPGQVNPGNTGELFF.

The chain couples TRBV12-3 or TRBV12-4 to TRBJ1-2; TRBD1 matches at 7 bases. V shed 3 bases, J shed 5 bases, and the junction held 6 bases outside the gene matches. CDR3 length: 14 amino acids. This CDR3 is CASSFRGAEYGYTF. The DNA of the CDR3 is TGTGCCAGCAGTTTCAGGGGGGCCGAGTATGGCTACACCTTC.

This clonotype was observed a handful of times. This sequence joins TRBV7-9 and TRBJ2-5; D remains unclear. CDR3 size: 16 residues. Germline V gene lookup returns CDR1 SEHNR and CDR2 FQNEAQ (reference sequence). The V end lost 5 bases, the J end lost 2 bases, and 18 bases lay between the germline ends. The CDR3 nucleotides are TGTGCCAGCAGCGTCGAGCCCGTTCGAGTTCAAGAGACCCAGTACTTC. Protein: CASSVEPVRVQETQYF. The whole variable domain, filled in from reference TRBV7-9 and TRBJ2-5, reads DTGVSQNPRHKITKRGQNVTFRCDPISEHNRLYWYRQTLGQGPEFLTYFQNEAQLEKSRLLSDRFSAERPKGSFSTLEIQRTEQGDSAMYLCASSVEPVRVQETQYFGPGTRLLVL.